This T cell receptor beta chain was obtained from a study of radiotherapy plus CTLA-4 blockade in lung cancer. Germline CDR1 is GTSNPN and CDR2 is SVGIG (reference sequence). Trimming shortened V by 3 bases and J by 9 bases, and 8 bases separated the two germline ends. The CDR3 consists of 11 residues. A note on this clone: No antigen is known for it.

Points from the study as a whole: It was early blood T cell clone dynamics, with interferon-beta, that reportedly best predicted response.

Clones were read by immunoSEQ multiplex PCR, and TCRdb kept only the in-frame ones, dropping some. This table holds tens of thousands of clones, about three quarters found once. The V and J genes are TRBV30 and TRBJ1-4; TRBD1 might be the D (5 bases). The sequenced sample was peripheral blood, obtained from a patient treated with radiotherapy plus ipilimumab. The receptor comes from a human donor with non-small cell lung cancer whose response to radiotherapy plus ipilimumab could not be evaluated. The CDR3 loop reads CAWSPGQKLFF. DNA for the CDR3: TGTGCCTGGAGCCCAGGGCAAAAACTGTTTTTT.